The present entry profiles one TCR beta chain with its context. Its antigen is not identified. The entry originates in a study of early T cells in non-severe SARS-CoV-2 infection. Study-wide context: Whole-blood bulk RNA, unsorted, was sequenced, and chains were unpaired. Study observations and caveats: Matching against VDJdb likely underestimated virus-specific expansions, favoring anti-spike CD8.

Individual cDNA molecules received unique molecular identifiers during library preparation. TCRdb redid the calling of the 5' RACE reads with MiXCR, one entry per CDR3 protein. The sample yields around 50,000 distinct CDR3 sequences, over 7.5% seen once. This CDR3 is built from 17 residues. Germline-derived CDR1 and CDR2 are KGHSH and LQKENI. With 7 bases clipped from V and 4 bases from J, the junction kept 10 bases outside the gene matches. The clonotype comes from an adult who was a healthcare worker with PCR-confirmed SARS-CoV-2 infection or an uninfected control (not recorded which). The specimen sequenced was whole blood. The chain carries TRBV18 and TRBJ2-1; the match to TRBD2 covers 13 bases. The CDR3 DNA reads as TGTGCCAGCTACCGGGGACTAGCGGGAACTAGTTACAATGAGCAGTTCTTC. Encoded protein: CASYRGLAGTSYNEQFF.